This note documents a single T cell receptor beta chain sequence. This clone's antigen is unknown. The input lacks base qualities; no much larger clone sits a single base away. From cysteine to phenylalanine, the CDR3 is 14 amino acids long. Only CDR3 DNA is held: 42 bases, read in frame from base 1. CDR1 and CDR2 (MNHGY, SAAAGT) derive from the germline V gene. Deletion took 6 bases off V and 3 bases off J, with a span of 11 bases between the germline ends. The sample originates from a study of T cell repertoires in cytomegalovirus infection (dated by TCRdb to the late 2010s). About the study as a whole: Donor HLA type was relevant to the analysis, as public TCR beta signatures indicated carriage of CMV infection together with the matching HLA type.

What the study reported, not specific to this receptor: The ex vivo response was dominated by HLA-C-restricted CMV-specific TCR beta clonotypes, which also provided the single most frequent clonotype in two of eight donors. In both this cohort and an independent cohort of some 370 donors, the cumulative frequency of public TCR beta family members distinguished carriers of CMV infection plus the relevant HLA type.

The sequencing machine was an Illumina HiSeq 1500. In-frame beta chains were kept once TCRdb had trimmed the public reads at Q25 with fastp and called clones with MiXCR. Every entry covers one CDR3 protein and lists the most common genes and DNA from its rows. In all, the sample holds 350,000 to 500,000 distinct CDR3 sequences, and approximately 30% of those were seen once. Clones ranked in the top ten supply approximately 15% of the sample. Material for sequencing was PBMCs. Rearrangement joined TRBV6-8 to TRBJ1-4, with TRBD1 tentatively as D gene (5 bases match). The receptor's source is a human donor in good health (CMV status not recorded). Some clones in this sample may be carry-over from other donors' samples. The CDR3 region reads CASRGPTPNEKLFF. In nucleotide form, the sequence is TGTGCCAGCAGGGGACCGACCCCTAATGAAAAACTGTTTTTT.